Listed here are 13 T cell receptor beta chains from one sample, sequenced in a study of vaccination effects on CD4 cells after COVID-19. Before sequencing took place, the ViraFEST assay used viral peptide pools to expand antigen-specific CD4+ T cells. It was after nine to eleven days of culture that CD4+ T cells were isolated. According to PCR results, the person was infected with SARS-CoV-2 between March and December 2020. These TCRs are of unknown antigen specificity. Data came from immunoSEQ multiplex PCR; TCRdb stores just in-frame clones and leaves some out. Of 40,000 or so clones in the sample, roughly 75% were seen once. Sequenced material: CD4+ T cells from PBMCs cultured with a peptide pool, taken before COVID-19 vaccination. Source of these receptors: a human donor who had a prior SARS-CoV-2 infection.

This clone was counted between two and nine times. This rearrangement joins TRBV5-4 to TRBJ2-1, with D possibly matching TRBD2 (7 bases). Per germline, CDR1 SGHNT and CDR2 YYREEE (reference sequence). The length of the CDR3 is 14 residues. The germline V and J ends were trimmed by 2 bases and 2 bases, with 8 bases remaining between them. CDR3 sequence: CASSFGGPYNEQFF. The DNA for the CDR3 is TGTGCCAGCAGCTTCGGGGGGCCCTACAATGAGCAGTTCTTC.

The chain couples TRBV2 to TRBJ2-5; D not certain. The CDR3 has 13 amino acids. The ends were cut back, 7 bases at V and 4 bases at J, with 13 bases in the middle. CDR1 is SNHLY, CDR2 FYNNEI, per germline. The CDR3 loop reads CASTPKTPETQYF. The CDR3 DNA follows: TGTGCCAGCACCCCCAAAACCCCAGAGACCCAGTACTTC. Variable domain in full (rest from reference TRBV2 and TRBJ2-5): EPEVTQTPSHQVTQMGQEVILRCVPISNHLYFYWYRQILGQKVEFLVSFYNNEISEKSEIFDDQFSVERPDGSNFTLKIRSTKLEDSAMYFCASTPKTPETQYFGPGTRLLVL.

This rearrangement joins TRBV6-5 to TRBJ2-1, with 7 nucleotides matching TRBD2. CDR1 MNHEY and CDR2 SVGAGI come from the germline V gene. Trimming took 11 bases from V and 3 from J; bases not matched to a gene: 10. This CDR3 has 14 amino acids. The CDR3 region is CASLGGPYYNEQFF. The DNA of the CDR3 is TGTGCCTCCCTGGGAGGGCCTTACTACAATGAGCAGTTCTTC.

About this clone itself: Other DNA variants within this sample encode the same CDR3. The chain combines TRBV5-6 with TRBJ2-1; 7 nucleotides match TRBD1. Trimming cost V 2 bases and J 3 bases; bases outside gene matches: 8. CDR1 SGHDT and CDR2 YYEEEE come from the germline V gene. CDR3 length equals 16 residues. The CDR3 spells CASSFTGANIYNEQFF. In DNA, the CDR3 is TGTGCCAGCAGCTTTACAGGGGCGAATATCTACAATGAGCAGTTCTTC.

CDR3 sequence reads: CASSQVNTEAFF. The CDR3 nucleotides read TGTGCCAGCAGCCAAGTGAACACTGAAGCTTTCTTT. The chain has TRBV4-2 and TRBJ1-1, with D hard to call. The CDR3 extends over 12 amino acids. The germline CDR1 and CDR2 sequences are LGHNA and YNFKEQ. Trimming removed 1 base at V and 0 bases at J, with 0 bases between.

The V call is TRBV30, the J call TRBJ1-5; the D is unclear. The ends were cut back, 5 bases at V and 6 bases at J, with 14 bases in the middle. The CDR3 loop spans 13 amino acids. CDR1 and CDR2 from the germline V gene are GTSNPN and SVGIG (reference sequence). The chain's CDR3 is CAWAGREGQPQHF. The CDR3 DNA reads TGTGCCTGGGCGGGCCGGGAGGGTCAGCCCCAGCATTTT. Based on the CDR3 plus reference TRBV30 and TRBJ1-5, the full variable domain is SQTIHQWPATLVQPVGSPLSLECTVEGTSNPNLYWYRQAAGRGLQLLFYSVGIGQISSEVPQNLSASRPQDRQFILSSKKLLLSDSGFYLCAWAGREGQPQHFGDGTRLSIL.

The V and J genes are TRBV19 and TRBJ2-6; D is ambiguous. Germline loops: CDR1 LNHDA, CDR2 SQIVND (reference sequence). The germline V and J ends were trimmed by 3 bases and 0 bases, with 3 bases remaining between them. The CDR3 has 14 residues. CDR3 region: CASSIPSGANVLTF. The DNA of the CDR3 is TGTGCCAGTAGTATCCCCTCTGGGGCCAACGTCCTGACTTTC.

The genes are TRBV5-4 and TRBJ1-2; TRBD1 is a possible D gene (6 bases). The CDR3 totals 13 residues. V was shortened by 4 bases and J by 3 bases, with 10 bases between the two germline ends. CDR1 SGHNT and CDR2 YYREEE come from the germline V gene (reference sequence). The CDR3 protein is CASSLAGDYGYTF. The CDR3 DNA reads TGTGCCAGCAGCCTGGCAGGGGACTATGGCTACACCTTC.

The CDR3 DNA reads as TGTGCCATCATGGGGACAGATTCCAACTATGGCTACACCTTC. It specifies CAIMGTDSNYGYTF. This chain links TRBV10-3 with TRBJ1-2; 7 bases match TRBD1. The V gene's germline CDR1 is ENHRY and CDR2 SYGVKD. The V segment lost 7 bases and the J segment 2 bases; nucleotides outside the gene matches: 7. This CDR3 is 14 amino acids long.

CDR3 DNA: TGCGCCAGCAGTACAGGGGGCGGTGGTAACTATGGCTACACCTTC. Translating gives CASSTGGGGNYGYTF. The rearrangement uses TRBV5-1 and TRBJ1-2; TRBD1 agrees at 9 bases. CDR3 size: 15 residues. Germline assignment: CDR1 SGHRS and CDR2 YFSETQ. Trimming removed 5 bases from V and 1 base from J; junction bases left unmatched: 6.

This clone was counted only a few times. The rearrangement links TRBV6-5 to TRBJ1-1; D gene ambiguous. This CDR3 comprises 12 residues. CDR1 is MNHEY and CDR2 is SVGAGI in the germline V gene. CDR3 DNA sequence: TGTGGGTCTAGGACCGCGAACACTGAAGCTTTCTTT. It is translated as CGSRTANTEAFF.

This chain joins TRBV7-2 and TRBJ2-1; D remains unclear. V gave up 0 bases and J gave up 0 bases, with 6 bases separating them. This CDR3 has 15 residues. CDR1 SGHTA and CDR2 FQGNSA come from the germline V gene. The CDR3 reads CASSLAGSSYNEQFF. The CDR3 nucleotides are TGTGCCAGCAGCTTAGCGGGTAGCTCCTACAATGAGCAGTTCTTC.

CDR3 sequence reads: CASSQSSGDEQFF. CDR3 in DNA: TGCGCCAGCAGCCAAAGTAGTGGCGATGAGCAGTTCTTC. This sequence joins TRBV4-3 and TRBJ2-1, with D unclear. Germline CDR1 reads LGHNA; CDR2 reads YSLEER. The V end lost 2 bases, the J end lost 8 bases, and 10 bases lay between the germline ends. CDR3 length equals 13 residues.